The 29 T cell receptor beta chains reported below all come from one sample, sequenced in a study of technical replicates of blood from a handful of donors. Only in-frame clones appear in the TCRdb table, and some are missing; sequencing was by immunoSEQ multiplex PCR. The sample shows about 85,000 clones, around 94% of them seen only once. The sequenced sample was T cells isolated from PBMCs. The receptors were sampled from a human donor in good health.

The chain recombines TRBV7-9 with TRBJ2-1; D perhaps matches TRBD1 (6 bases). Trimming removed 0 bases from V and 6 bases from J, with 6 bases in between. The CDR3 spans 13 residues. Germline lookup yields CDR1 SEHNR and CDR2 FQNEAQ (reference sequence). In DNA form, the CDR3 reads TGTGCCAGCAGCTTAGCCAGGGGCAATGAGCAGTTCTTC. Protein sequence: CASSLARGNEQFF.

The chain couples TRBV5-6 to TRBJ2-7; D ambiguous. The CDR3 contains 14 residues. The V gene lost 1 base and the J gene lost 3 bases, with 11 bases spanning the gap. Germline CDR1 and CDR2: SGHDT and YYEEEE. The CDR3 is CASSLKGYYYEQYF. In nucleotides, the CDR3 is TGTGCCAGCAGCTTGAAAGGTTACTACTACGAGCAGTACTTC.

The chain carries TRBV7-9 and TRBJ2-7; the D gene is possibly TRBD1 (5 bases). CDR3 length: 14 amino acids. V shed 4 bases and J shed 5 bases, with 15 bases lying between them. Per germline, CDR1 SEHNR and CDR2 FQNEAQ (reference sequence). Written as DNA, the CDR3 is TGTGCCAGCAGCTCCAGGGTAGCTTCGGACGAGCAGTACTTC. The encoded protein is CASSSRVASDEQYF.

V is TRBV10-1 and J is TRBJ1-5; TRBD1 matches at 9 bases. This CDR3 region has 13 residues. Per germline, CDR1 WNHNN and CDR2 SYGVQD (reference sequence). The junction had 6 bases not matched to a gene; V was cut back by 11 bases and J by 4 bases. As DNA, the CDR3 is TGCGCCTACCTAGGGACAGGGAATCAGCCCCAGCATTTT. Translation gives CAYLGTGNQPQHF.

The chain links TRBV9 to TRBJ1-3; no firm D call. Deletions cut 0 bases from V and 0 bases from J, with 7 bases between. CDR3 length: 15 residues. Looked up from germline, CDR1 is SGDLS and CDR2 is YYNGEE. The CDR3 DNA reads TGTGCCAGCAGCGTAGGGGAGGGCTCTGGAAACACCATATATTTT. As protein: CASSVGEGSGNTIYF.

J is TRBJ1-4 and V is TRBV7-9; maybe TRBD1 (5 bases). The CDR3 spans 15 residues. V lost 4 bases and J lost 6, with 15 bases in between. The germline CDR1 and CDR2 sequences are SEHNR and FQNEAQ (reference sequence). CDR3 sequence (DNA): TGTGCCAGCAGCTCAGGGCCTCGGTACTATGAAAAACTGTTTTTT. Protein: CASSSGPRYYEKLFF.

This CDR3 is CASSPVKGEKLFF. CDR3 in DNA: TGTGCCAGCAGCCCCGTTAAGGGGGAAAAACTGTTTTTT. The chain is built from TRBV4-2 and TRBJ1-4; D perhaps matches TRBD1 (5 bases). Germline CDR1 is LGHNA and CDR2 is YNFKEQ. Trimming took off 4 bases at V and 8 bases at J, with 11 bases between the two ends. The CDR3 spans 13 residues.

This chain joins TRBV28 and TRBJ1-1; maybe TRBD1 (5 bases). There are 11 residues in the CDR3. The germline CDR1 and CDR2 sequences are MDHEN and SYDVKM. V gave up 8 bases and J gave up 6 bases, with 10 bases separating them. The CDR3 sequence is CASVRVPEAFF. The CDR3 nucleotides are TGTGCCAGCGTCAGGGTACCTGAAGCTTTCTTT.

The chain recombines TRBV5-8 with TRBJ2-2; 9 positions match TRBD2. V dropped 8 bases and J dropped 1; count of bases not matched to a gene: 6. Germline CDR1 reads SGHTS; CDR2 reads YDEGEE. CDR3 length: 15 amino acids. In DNA form, the CDR3 reads TGTGCCAGTAATCCTAGCGGGATGAACACCGGGGAGCTGTTTTTT. It codes for CASNPSGMNTGELFF.

V usage is TRBV9 and J usage is TRBJ2-1, with 14 bases fitting TRBD2. Trimming cost V 4 bases and J 7 bases; bases outside gene matches: 7. The germline CDR1 and CDR2 sequences are SGDLS and YYNGEE. This CDR3 has 16 amino acids. DNA for the CDR3: TGTGCCAGCAGCCTGTGGGGACTAGCGGGAGTTAATGAGCAGTTCTTC. This gives the protein CASSLWGLAGVNEQFF.

V usage is TRBV7-9 and J usage is TRBJ1-2; unclear D gene. The germline CDR1 and CDR2 sequences are SEHNR and FQNEAQ (reference sequence). Trimming removed 4 bases at V and 4 bases at J, with 4 bases between. This CDR3 has 11 residues. The CDR3 sequence is CASSYGYGYTF. Written as DNA, the CDR3 is TGTGCCAGCAGCTACGGCTATGGCTACACCTTC.

The rearrangement joins TRBV28 to TRBJ1-5; D perhaps matches TRBD1 (5 bases). Trimming shortened V by 1 base and J by 3 bases, and 13 bases separated the two germline ends. CDR3 length: 16 residues. Germline-derived CDR1 and CDR2 are MDHEN and SYDVKM. The DNA of the CDR3 is TGTGCCAGCAGTTTATTTGGCAGGGTCGACAATCAGCCCCAGCATTTT. It encodes CASSLFGRVDNQPQHF.

The chain joins TRBV10-1 to TRBJ1-1; possible D gene TRBD1, 5 bases. V was pared by 4 bases and J by 3 bases, with 15 bases between. The CDR3 sequence is 15 residues long. Per germline, CDR1 WNHNN and CDR2 SYGVQD (reference sequence). CDR3 sequence reads: CASSGSRGWDTEAFF. CDR3 DNA: TGCGCCAGCAGTGGATCAAGGGGATGGGACACTGAAGCTTTCTTT.

The chain couples TRBV10-1 to TRBJ2-7; weak D call: TRBD2 (5 bases). CDR1 is WNHNN, CDR2 SYGVQD, per germline (reference sequence). This CDR3 spans 15 amino acids. Trimming left V 3 bases short and J 3 bases short, with 15 bases between. CDR3: CASSEGRETNYEQYF. The CDR3 region has the DNA TGCGCCAGCAGTGAAGGCAGAGAGACTAACTACGAGCAGTACTTC.

The genes are TRBV19 and TRBJ2-2, with TRBD2 identical over 7 bases. Germline V gene data show CDR1 as LNHDA and CDR2 as SQIVND (reference sequence). This CDR3 is 14 amino acids long. V was pared by 4 bases and J by 1 base, with 0 bases of the junction left unmatched. CDR3 protein: CASSSGGNTGELFF. The CDR3 DNA follows: TGTGCCAGTAGTAGCGGGGGGAACACCGGGGAGCTGTTTTTT.

This sequence joins TRBV18 and TRBJ2-1, with 7 bases that match TRBD1. CDR3 length equals 14 residues. CDR1 and CDR2 from the germline V gene are KGHSH and LQKENI. With V trimmed by 4 bases and J by 10 bases, 10 bases remained unmatched. DNA of the CDR3: TGTGCCAGCTCACAGACACGTTCAGGGGGAGAGCAGTTCTTC. Translation: CASSQTRSGGEQFF. The whole variable domain, filled in from reference TRBV18 and TRBJ2-1, reads NAGVMQNPRHLVRRRGQEARLRCSPMKGHSHVYWYRQLPEEGLKFMVYLQKENIIDESGMPKERFSAEFPKEGPSILRIQQVVRGDSAAYFCASSQTRSGGEQFFGPGTRLTVL.

In this sample, this clone turned up once. V usage is TRBV5-1 and J usage is TRBJ2-1; 10 bases fit TRBD2. The V segment lost 1 base and the J segment 7 bases; nucleotides outside the gene matches: 5. The germline gives CDR1 SGHRS, CDR2 YFSETQ. CDR3 length: 15 residues. The CDR3 loop is CASSLWLAGENEQFF. The CDR3 DNA reads as TGCGCCAGCAGCTTGTGGCTAGCGGGAGAGAATGAGCAGTTCTTC.

The chain recombines TRBV2 with TRBJ2-7; TRBD2 might be the D (6 bases). Per germline, CDR1 SNHLY and CDR2 FYNNEI. CDR3 length equals 13 residues. The chain's CDR3 is CAGGALSSYEQYF. DNA for the CDR3: TGTGCTGGAGGGGCTCTAAGCTCCTACGAGCAGTACTTC.

This chain links TRBV10-3 with TRBJ2-7; 9 bases map to TRBD1. Losses at the gene ends were 4 bases for V and 2 bases for J; bases not matched to a gene: 9. The CDR3 contains 16 residues. Germline V gene lookup returns CDR1 ENHRY and CDR2 SYGVKD. DNA for the CDR3: TGTGCCATCAGTGGCCCTGGGACAGGGATGACCTACGAGCAGTACTTC. This codes for CAISGPGTGMTYEQYF.

V gene TRBV11-3 combines with J gene TRBJ1-2, with 7 bases fitting TRBD1. CDR1 and CDR2 from the germline V gene are SGHNT and YENEEA. Trimming removed 5 bases from V and 4 bases from J; junction bases left unmatched: 7. CDR3 length equals 14 residues. The CDR3 loop is CASSTPGTAYGYTF. CDR3 in DNA: TGTGCCAGCAGCACACCTGGGACAGCCTATGGCTACACCTTC.

In the case of this clone: This may come from a read error, since a much larger clone is one base off. The V and J genes are TRBV7-9 and TRBJ1-1, with unresolved D. The CDR3 has 13 amino acids. The germline V gene encodes CDR1 SEHNR and CDR2 FQNEAQ (reference sequence). Trimming pared 2 bases from V and 1 base from J, leaving 5 bases between. The CDR3 DNA sequence: TGTGCCAGCAGCTTATACAGGAACACTGAAGCTTTCTTT. Protein sequence: CASSLYRNTEAFF.

The gene calls are TRBV5-6 and TRBJ2-1; 7 bases are shared with TRBD2. CDR3 length equals 14 residues. V was clipped by 2 bases and J by 5 bases; unmatched bases: 4. Germline values: CDR1 SGHDT, CDR2 YYEEEE. CDR3 protein: CASSFLAGDNEQFF. CDR3 in DNA: TGTGCCAGCAGCTTTTTGGCGGGAGACAATGAGCAGTTCTTC.

This chain joins TRBV29-1 and TRBJ2-3; the match to TRBD1 covers 7 bases. CDR1 and CDR2 (germline): SQVTM, ANQGSEA. This CDR3 contains 13 residues. With V trimmed by 6 bases and J by 1 base, 4 bases remained unmatched. CDR3 coding DNA: TGCAGCGTAATCACAGGGGGCACAGATACGCAGTATTTT. Translating it yields CSVITGGTDTQYF.

The chain recombines TRBV6-5 with TRBJ1-2, with D unresolved. V lost 4 bases and J 4 bases, leaving 7 bases between the germline ends. CDR1 MNHEY and CDR2 SVGAGI come from the germline V gene. The CDR3 sequence is 12 residues long. The CDR3 coding sequence is TGTGCCAGCAGTTCTACCCCCTATGGCTACACCTTC. Its translation is CASSSTPYGYTF.

This rearrangement joins TRBV2 to TRBJ1-1, with a tentative D call TRBD1 (6 bases). The length of the CDR3 is 11 residues. The V and J ends lost 11 bases and 6 bases respectively, with 13 bases between them. Looked up from germline, CDR1 is SNHLY and CDR2 is FYNNEI. Here the CDR3 DNA reads TGTGCCGGGACCCGGACAGCTGAAGCTTTCTTT. It encodes CAGTRTAEAFF.

The rearrangement links TRBV28 to TRBJ2-7; tentatively, D is TRBD2 (5 bases). From germline, CDR1 is MDHEN and CDR2 SYDVKM. V dropped 4 bases and J dropped 6 bases, with 13 bases sitting between them. The CDR3 is 13 residues long. The CDR3 DNA is TGTGCCAGCAGTTCCCCGGGCGGGCGCGAGCAGTACTTC. Protein sequence: CASSSPGGREQYF.

J is TRBJ1-2 and V is TRBV11-2, with a tentative D call TRBD1 (5 bases). V gave up 2 bases and J gave up 6 bases, with 10 bases separating them. There are 13 residues in the CDR3. The germline V gene encodes CDR1 SGHAT and CDR2 FQNNGV. CDR3 in amino acids: CASSLIRGDGYTF. In DNA, the CDR3 is TGTGCCAGCAGCTTAATAAGGGGCGATGGCTACACCTTC. Full variable domain (remainder filled in from reference TRBV11-2 and TRBJ1-2): EAGVAQSPRYKIIEKRQSVAFWCNPISGHATLYWYQQILGQGPKLLIQFQNNGVVDDSQLPKDRFSAERLKGVDSTLKIQPAKLEDSAVYLCASSLIRGDGYTFGSGTRLTVV.

This CDR3 reads CASKLRDTQYF. For the CDR3, the DNA is TGTGCCAGCAAATTACGGGATACGCAGTATTTT. The rearrangement uses TRBV5-4 and TRBJ2-3; no reliable D call. This CDR3 region has 11 residues. The germline CDR1 and CDR2 sequences are SGHNT and YYREEE (reference sequence). Deletions cut 6 bases from V and 6 bases from J, with 8 bases between.

The chain carries TRBV19 and TRBJ1-1; tentative D call: TRBD1 (6 bases). Trimming left V 8 bases short and J 3 bases short, with 22 bases between. Germline loops: CDR1 LNHDA, CDR2 SQIVND (reference sequence). CDR3 length: 16 amino acids. The CDR3 region is CASRYFRGGDDTEAFF. The DNA of the CDR3 is TGTGCCAGTCGATATTTCAGGGGAGGGGACGACACTGAAGCTTTCTTT.